The 5 T cell receptor beta chains below were found in one sample sequenced in a study of cytomegalovirus exposure and HLA in healthy donors. Researchers ran the PCR with 60 Vbeta and 13 Jbeta primers. TCRdb's table, derived via immunoSEQ multiplex PCR, lists solely in-frame clones and lacks some. The sample lists about 160,000 clones; around 80% were seen once. Sequencing was carried out using PBMCs. The receptor source for this set is a woman aged 50 to 60 in good health and CMV-seropositive.

The V call is TRBV7-3, the J call TRBJ2-1, with 10 bases matching TRBD1. Per the germline V gene, CDR1 is SGHTA and CDR2 is FQGTGA. The CDR3 consists of 17 residues. With 4 bases clipped from V and 4 bases from J, the junction kept 10 bases outside the gene matches. CDR3 residues: CASSSGFPGQGYNEQFF. DNA for the CDR3: TGTGCCAGCAGCTCCGGGTTTCCGGGACAGGGGTACAATGAGCAGTTCTTC.

This chain uses TRBV7-3 with TRBJ1-1; a weak D match, TRBD1 (5 bases). The germline CDR1 and CDR2 sequences are SGHTA and FQGTGA. This CDR3 is 13 amino acids long. Trimming shortened V by 4 bases and J by 5 bases, and 11 bases separated the two germline ends. The CDR3 reads CASSSGRETEAFF. The CDR3 nucleotides are TGTGCCAGCAGCTCAGGGCGGGAGACTGAAGCTTTCTTT.

This rearrangement joins TRBV5-1 to TRBJ2-3; 7 positions match TRBD2. The CDR3 has 16 amino acids. J lost 7 bases, V lost 0 bases, and 11 bases had no gene match. The germline gives CDR1 SGHRS, CDR2 YFSETQ. The CDR3 region has the DNA TGCGCCAGCAGCTTGGAGGGTAGGGGAGGGAAAAATACGCAGTATTTT. This gives the protein CASSLEGRGGKNTQYF.

This clone was counted once. The rearrangement uses TRBV7-2 and TRBJ1-2; TRBD1 matches at 8 bases. Germline V gene lookup returns CDR1 SGHTA and CDR2 FQGNSA. The J segment lost 7 bases and the V segment lost 3 bases, leaving 10 bases of the junction unmatched. The CDR3 contains 15 residues. The CDR3 bases are TGTGCCAGCAGCTTCTTTCAGGGGGCGCAGAGTGGCTACACCTTC. Its protein product is CASSFFQGAQSGYTF.

This sequence joins TRBV7-3 and TRBJ2-2, with 10 bases fitting TRBD2. CDR1 SGHTA and CDR2 FQGTGA come from the germline V gene. The V gene end was trimmed by 3 bases and the J gene end by 5 bases; junction bases not matched to a gene: 15. CDR3 length equals 19 residues. The CDR3 DNA reads TGTGCCAGCAGCTTCGTAGCGGGAGGAACCGCTGAGTGGACCGGGGAGCTGTTTTTT. Its protein is CASSFVAGGTAEWTGELFF.